This passage covers 14 T cell receptor beta chains from one sample sequenced in a study of T cell changes during pregnancy in multiple sclerosis. Only in-frame clones appear in the TCRdb table, and some are missing; sequencing was by immunoSEQ multiplex PCR. This sample has around 80,000 clones, with about 90% found just once. Sequences were derived from peripheral blood, sampled before pregnancy. The receptors were gathered from a female donor with multiple sclerosis, enrolled in a pregnancy study.

The chain couples TRBV5-1 to TRBJ2-7, with 7 bases identical to TRBD2. The CDR3 is 15 amino acids. V was pared by 1 base and J by 0 bases, with 4 bases of the junction left unmatched. Germline lookup yields CDR1 SGHRS and CDR2 YFSETQ. The CDR3: CASSLTSAFSYEQYF. CDR3 sequence (DNA): TGCGCCAGCAGCTTGACTAGCGCATTCTCCTACGAGCAGTACTTC.

This chain joins TRBV20-1 and TRBJ1-1; D not resolved. The germline CDR1 and CDR2 sequences are DFQATT and SNEGSKA (reference sequence). The CDR3 length is 11 residues. Trimming took 3 bases from V and 5 from J, leaving 7 bases between them. CDR3 in amino acids: CSASPKTEAFF. As DNA, the CDR3 is TGCAGTGCTAGTCCTAAGACTGAAGCTTTCTTT.

The CDR3 is CASSVGSDGYTF. The DNA for the CDR3 is TGTGCCAGCAGCGTAGGATCGGATGGCTACACCTTC. The chain has TRBV9 and TRBJ1-2; no firm D call. V lost 0 bases, J lost 6 bases, and 6 bases lay in between. Germline CDR1 and CDR2: SGDLS and YYNGEE. The CDR3 spans 12 residues.

CDR3 region: CASSQDYYEQYF. The CDR3 coding sequence is TGCGCCAGCAGCCAAGATTACTACGAGCAGTACTTC. The rearrangement joins TRBV4-1 to TRBJ2-7; D gene uncertain. V was cut by 0 bases and J by 3 bases, with 3 bases left in between. From germline, CDR1 is MGHRA and CDR2 YSYEKL. The CDR3 covers 12 residues.

The chain carries TRBV16 and TRBJ1-2; maybe TRBD1 (5 bases). With 6 bases removed from V and 4 bases from J, the gap between germline ends came to 15 bases. The CDR3 covers 14 residues. CDR1 is KGHSY, CDR2 FQNENV, per germline. The CDR3 is CASSAGPRTYGYTF. The CDR3 nucleotides read TGTGCCAGCAGTGCGGGGCCGAGGACCTATGGCTACACCTTC.

This sequence joins TRBV27 and TRBJ2-3; the D is unclear. Germline lookup yields CDR1 MNHEY and CDR2 SMNVEV (reference sequence). Deletions cut 5 bases from V and 1 base from J, with 10 bases between. CDR3 length: 14 residues. CDR3 protein: CASSLPGGTDTQYF. For the CDR3, the DNA is TGTGCCAGCAGTCTCCCCGGAGGCACAGATACGCAGTATTTT.

The rearrangement uses TRBV4-1 and TRBJ2-7; 8 bases are shared with TRBD1. Germline CDR1 is MGHRA and CDR2 is YSYEKL. The CDR3 consists of 18 residues. J gave up 0 bases and V 3 bases, and 13 bases lay outside the gene matches. The CDR3 DNA is TGCGCCAGCAGCCACGACAGGGGACTCCTACGGGGCTCCTACGAGCAGTACTTC. Protein sequence: CASSHDRGLLRGSYEQYF.

V and J are TRBV6-1 and TRBJ2-4; D gene uncertain. Looked up from germline, CDR1 is MNHNS and CDR2 is SASEGT. The CDR3 spans 16 residues. Trimming took 2 bases from V and 0 from J, leaving 11 bases between them. The CDR3 DNA reads as TGTGCCAGCAGTGAATTCCAACACCTAGCCAAAAACATTCAGTACTTC. Protein sequence: CASSEFQHLAKNIQYF.

V gene TRBV2 combines with J gene TRBJ2-2; 11 nucleotides agree with TRBD1. The V gene's germline CDR1 is SNHLY and CDR2 FYNNEI. This CDR3 comprises 16 residues. The J segment lost 3 bases and the V segment lost 6 bases, leaving 6 bases of the junction unmatched. CDR3 in DNA: TGTGCCAGCAGCCCCGGGACAGGGGGGCACACCGGGGAGCTGTTTTTT. It codes for CASSPGTGGHTGELFF.

The rearrangement uses TRBV7-6 and TRBJ2-3, with unresolved D. Trimming removed 2 bases at V and 1 base at J, with 10 bases between. Germline CDR1 and CDR2: SGHVS and FNYEAQ. The CDR3 sequence is 15 residues long. In DNA form, the CDR3 reads TGTGCCAGCAGCTTACTTTCCCTAGGCACAGATACGCAGTATTTT. The encoded protein is CASSLLSLGTDTQYF.

The chain joins TRBV6-1 to TRBJ1-3; 7 nucleotides match TRBD1. The CDR3 is 14 amino acids. J was trimmed by 0 bases and V by 7 bases; bases with no gene match: 3. Looked up from germline, CDR1 is MNHNS and CDR2 is SASEGT. The CDR3 protein is CASKRDSSGNTIYF. In DNA, the CDR3 is TGTGCCAGCAAACGGGACAGCTCTGGAAACACCATATATTTT.

The rearrangement joins TRBV5-1 to TRBJ1-3, with D possibly being TRBD1 (6 bases). In germline, CDR1 is SGHRS, CDR2 YFSETQ. Trimming shortened V by 3 bases and J by 8 bases, and 12 bases separated the two germline ends. This CDR3 is 13 amino acids long. The CDR3 coding sequence is TGCGCCAGCAGCTCCGGACAGTGGGACACCATATATTTT. Encoded protein: CASSSGQWDTIYF.

The chain is built from TRBV2 and TRBJ2-1, with D possibly being TRBD2 (6 bases). Trimming shortened V by 3 bases and J by 8 bases, and 17 bases separated the two germline ends. CDR3 size: 15 residues. Germline CDR1 is SNHLY and CDR2 is FYNNEI. This chain's CDR3 is CASSELYRRVDEQFF. The CDR3 nucleotides read TGTGCCAGCAGTGAGCTCTACCGGAGGGTTGATGAGCAGTTCTTC.

This chain links TRBV6-5 with TRBJ1-5, with D unresolved. With 6 bases removed from V and 3 bases from J, the gap between germline ends came to 12 bases. Germline V CDR1 and CDR2: MNHEY, SVGAGI. This CDR3 region has 14 residues. In nucleotides, the CDR3 is TGTGCCAGCAGCCAGGACGGGAACAATCAGCCCCAGCATTTT. As protein: CASSQDGNNQPQHF.